This T cell receptor beta chain is from a study of T cells in Graves' hyperthyroidism and ophthalmopathy. On the study more broadly: Specimen type is peripheral blood, collected at initial diagnosis prior to any treatment.

Many counts were recorded for this clonotype. V lost 5 bases to trimming and J lost 0 bases; unmatched junction nucleotides: 4. Germline-derived CDR1 and CDR2 are SGHVS and FNYEAQ. The CDR3 is 15 residues long. Orbital computed tomography, thyroid ultrasound, serum thyroxine and TRAb, and clinical symptoms together informed the diagnoses. Amplification targeted TCR beta CDR3 regions from RNA transcripts. First-round RT-PCR of the TCR CDR3 relied on the HTBI primer set. MiXCR was run by TCRdb on the multiplex PCR reads, yielding one entry per CDR3 protein. The sample consists of about 560,000 distinct CDR3 sequences, around 14% of them appearing once.

The TCR originated in a woman in her thirties with Graves' hyperthyroidism. V usage is TRBV7-6 and J usage is TRBJ2-7; 10 bases align to TRBD2. The source material was blood. CDR3 sequence reads: CASSRTSGDSYEQYF. The CDR3 DNA follows: TGTGCCAGCAGCCGAACTAGCGGGGACTCCTACGAGCAGTACTTC. The full variable domain, rest sourced from reference TRBV7-6 and TRBJ2-7, is GAGVSQSPRYKVTKRGQDVALRCDPISGHVSLYWYRQALGQGPEFLTYFNYEAQQDKSGLPNDRFSAERPEGSISTLTIQRTEQRDSAMYRCASSRTSGDSYEQYFGPGTRLTVT.